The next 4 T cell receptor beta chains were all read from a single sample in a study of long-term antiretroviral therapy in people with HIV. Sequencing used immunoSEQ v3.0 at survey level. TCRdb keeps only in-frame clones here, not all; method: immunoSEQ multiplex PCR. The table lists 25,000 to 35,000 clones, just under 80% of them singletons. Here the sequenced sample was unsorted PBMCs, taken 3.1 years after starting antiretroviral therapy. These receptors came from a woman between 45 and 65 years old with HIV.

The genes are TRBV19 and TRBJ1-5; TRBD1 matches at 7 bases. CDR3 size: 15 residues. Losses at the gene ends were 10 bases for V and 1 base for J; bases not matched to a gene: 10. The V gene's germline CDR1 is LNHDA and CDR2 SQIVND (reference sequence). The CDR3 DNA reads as TGTGCCACTCAGGGGGGGAAACAGAGCAATCAGCCCCAGCATTTT. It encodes CATQGGKQSNQPQHF.

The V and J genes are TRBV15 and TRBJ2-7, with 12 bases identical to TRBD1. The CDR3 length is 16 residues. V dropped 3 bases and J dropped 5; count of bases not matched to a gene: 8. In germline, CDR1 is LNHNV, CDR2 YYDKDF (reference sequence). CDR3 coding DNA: TGTGCCACCAGCAGGGACTCTGGGACAGGGGGCGACGAGCAGTACTTC. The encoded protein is CATSRDSGTGGDEQYF.

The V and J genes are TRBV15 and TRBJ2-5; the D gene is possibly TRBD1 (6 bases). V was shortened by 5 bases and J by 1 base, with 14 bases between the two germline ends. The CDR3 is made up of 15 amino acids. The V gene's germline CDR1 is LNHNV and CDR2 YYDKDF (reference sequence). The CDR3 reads CATSGTPGVQETQYF. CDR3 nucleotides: TGTGCCACCAGCGGGACCCCAGGGGTCCAAGAGACCCAGTACTTC.

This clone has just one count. CDR3 DNA: TGTGCCAGCAGCCTCCGGGACCCCGACTCTGGAAACACCATATATTTT. As protein: CASSLRDPDSGNTIYF. This chain links TRBV7-8 with TRBJ1-3; D is perhaps TRBD1 (5 bases). The germline gives CDR1 SGHVS, CDR2 FQNEAQ. V was shortened by 5 bases and J by 0 bases, with 14 bases between the two germline ends. The CDR3 spans 16 residues. Full variable domain (outside the CDR3, taken from reference TRBV7-8 and TRBJ1-3): GAGVSQSPRYKVAKRGQDVALRCDPISGHVSLFWYQQALGQGPEFLTYFQNEAQLDKSGLPSDRFFAERPEGSVSTLKIQRTQQEDSAVYLCASSLRDPDSGNTIYFGEGSWLTVV.